This TCR beta chain was retrieved from a study of T-cell memory formation after mild COVID-19. Background on the study: Among the donors, TCR clusters were largely specific to each donor.

TCRdb redid the calling of the 5' RACE reads with MiXCR, one entry per CDR3 protein. The sample shows 200,000 to 300,000 distinct CDR3 sequences, roughly a sixth of them seen only once. As regards this clonotype: What it binds is unknown. Being one base from a much bigger clone, this may be a read error. The missing conserved phenylalanine or tryptophan at the end of this CDR3 makes a read error likely.

Overall study findings and caveats: Some clones that responded were present in memory (sampled pre-infection), which suggests cross-reactive memory joined. Among clones contracting day 15 to 85, CD4/CD8 was balanced, whereas later expanders leaned CD4+. Contracting CD8+ clones were enriched in EMRA, CD4+ mainly in CM and EM.

The specimen was PBMCs or a T cell subset sorted from them (not recorded which). The sequence was obtained from a man in his late teens or twenties who had mild COVID-19 (a few samples of this study predate the infection). Cell type and time point are not known.

This CDR3 reads CASSSQGDIRNSPLHL. CDR3 coding DNA: TGCGCCAGCAGCTCGCAGGGGGACATAAGAAATTCACCCCTCCACCTT. The chain links TRBV5-1 to TRBJ1-6, with 7 bases that match TRBD1. The CDR3 length is 16 residues. The germline V gene encodes CDR1 SGHRS and CDR2 YFSETQ. After removal of 3 bases from V and 7 bases from J, the junction contained 10 bases not matched to a gene.